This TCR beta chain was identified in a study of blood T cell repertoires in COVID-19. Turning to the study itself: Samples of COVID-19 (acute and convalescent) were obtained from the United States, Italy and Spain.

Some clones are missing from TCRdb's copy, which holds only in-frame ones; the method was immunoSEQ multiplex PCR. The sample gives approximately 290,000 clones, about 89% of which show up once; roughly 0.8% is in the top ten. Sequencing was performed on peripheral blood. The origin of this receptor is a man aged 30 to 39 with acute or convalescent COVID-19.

The CDR3: CASSPGQFWTQYF. CDR3 coding DNA: TGCGCCAGCAGCCCGGGACAGTTCTGGACGCAGTACTTC. The rearrangement uses TRBV10-1 and TRBJ2-7; 7 nucleotides line up with TRBD1. With 6 bases clipped from V and 9 bases from J, the junction kept 11 bases outside the gene matches. Germline lookup yields CDR1 WNHNN and CDR2 SYGVQD (reference sequence). The CDR3 has 13 amino acids.